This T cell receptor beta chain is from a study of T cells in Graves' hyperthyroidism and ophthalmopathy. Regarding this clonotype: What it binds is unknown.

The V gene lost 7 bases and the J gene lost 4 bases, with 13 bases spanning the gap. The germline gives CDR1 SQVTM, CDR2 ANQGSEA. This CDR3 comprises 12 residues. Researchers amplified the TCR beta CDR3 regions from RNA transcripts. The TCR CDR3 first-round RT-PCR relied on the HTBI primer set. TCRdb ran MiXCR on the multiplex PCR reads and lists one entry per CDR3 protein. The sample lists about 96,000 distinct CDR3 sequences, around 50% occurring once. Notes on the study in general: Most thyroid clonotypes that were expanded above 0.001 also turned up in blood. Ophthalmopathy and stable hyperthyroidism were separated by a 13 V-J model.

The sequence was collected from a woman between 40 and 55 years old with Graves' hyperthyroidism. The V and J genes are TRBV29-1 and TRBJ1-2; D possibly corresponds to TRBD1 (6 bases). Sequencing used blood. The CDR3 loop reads CSDLDRPYGYTF. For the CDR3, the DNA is TGCAGCGATTTGGACAGACCCTATGGCTACACCTTC. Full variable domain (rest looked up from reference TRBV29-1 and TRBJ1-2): SAVISQKPSRDICQRGTSLTIQCQVDSQVTMMFWYRQQPGQSLTLIATANQGSEATYESGFVIDKFPISRPNLTFSTLTVSNMSPEDSSIYLCSDLDRPYGYTFGSGTRLTVV.